These 16 T cell receptor beta chains originate from one sample sequenced in a study of blood T cell repertoires in COVID-19. Method: immunoSEQ multiplex PCR; TCRdb's copy keeps in-frame clones and lacks some. Of about 120,000 clones listed, about four fifths were seen once; the top ten hold 3.5% to 4.5%. Specimen: peripheral blood. The receptors were gathered from an elderly woman with acute or convalescent COVID-19.

The chain links TRBV19 to TRBJ1-2; maybe TRBD1 (5 bases). Trimming stripped 9 bases from V and 7 bases from J, with 15 bases between. Germline V gene sequence: CDR1 LNHDA, CDR2 SQIVND (reference sequence). The CDR3 spans 12 residues. The CDR3 DNA reads as TGTGCCAGCCGCGCAGGGTTGGGTGGCTACACCTTC. Encoded protein: CASRAGLGGYTF.

V gene TRBV5-6 combines with J gene TRBJ1-1, with D unclear. The CDR3 loop spans 14 amino acids. Trimming pared 1 base from V and 5 bases from J, leaving 12 bases between. Germline CDR1 and CDR2: SGHDT and YYEEEE. CDR3 protein: CASSLYQPGTEAFF. CDR3 DNA: TGTGCCAGCAGCTTGTACCAGCCGGGAACTGAAGCTTTCTTT.

The CDR3 is CASSHPRGEQYF. The DNA for the CDR3 is TGTGCCAGCAGCCATCCCAGGGGCGAGCAGTACTTC. The rearrangement uses TRBV27 and TRBJ2-7; the D gene is possibly TRBD1 (6 bases). The CDR3 spans 12 residues. Trimming cost V 6 bases and J 6 bases, with 12 bases left between them. CDR1 and CDR2 (germline): MNHEY, SMNVEV (reference sequence).

The chain is built from TRBV6-5 and TRBJ1-1; a possible D gene is TRBD1 (5 bases). Trimming left V 2 bases short and J 5 bases short, with 12 bases between. The CDR3 has 14 residues. The germline gives CDR1 MNHEY, CDR2 SVGAGI. The CDR3: CASSYRRGGTEAFF. The CDR3 nucleotides are TGTGCCAGCAGTTACCGGCGGGGGGGAACTGAAGCTTTCTTT.

The V gene is TRBV6-4, the J gene TRBJ1-1; D call uncertain. CDR3 size: 13 residues. CDR1 is MRHNA, CDR2 SNTAGT, per germline. Trimming stripped 4 bases from V and 4 bases from J, with 10 bases between. DNA for the CDR3: TGTGCCAGCAGTGTCGAGGAGGGCACTGAAGCTTTCTTT. As protein: CASSVEEGTEAFF.

This clone was observed a single time. The gene calls are TRBV7-3 and TRBJ2-1; 7 nucleotides align to TRBD2. V gave up 2 bases and J gave up 1 base; unmatched junction bases: 2. Germline V lookup: CDR1 SGHTA, CDR2 FQGTGA. The length of the CDR3 is 15 residues. In nucleotides, the CDR3 is TGTGCCAGCAGCTTAGTAGCGGGTTCCTACAATGAGCAGTTCTTC. It encodes CASSLVAGSYNEQFF.

The CDR3 is CASRETGGYYGYTF. The CDR3 nucleotides are TGTGCCAGCAGAGAGACAGGCGGATACTATGGCTACACCTTC. The chain uses TRBV6-5 and TRBJ1-2; maybe TRBD1 (6 bases). CDR3 length equals 14 residues. Germline V gene sequence: CDR1 MNHEY, CDR2 SVGAGI. The ends were cut back, 6 bases at V and 3 bases at J, with 14 bases in the middle.

This chain uses TRBV19 with TRBJ2-7; D remains ambiguous. The V gene lost 6 bases and the J gene lost 1 base, with 13 bases spanning the gap. The CDR3 extends over 14 amino acids. The V gene's germline CDR1 is LNHDA and CDR2 SQIVND (reference sequence). CDR3 in DNA: TGTGCCAGTAGCCTAGGCCGGTTTTCCTACGAGCAGTACTTC. Its translation is CASSLGRFSYEQYF.

This sequence joins TRBV2 and TRBJ2-1; the D gene is possibly TRBD2 (6 bases). Trimming removed 7 bases at V and 10 bases at J, with 17 bases between. The CDR3 is made up of 13 amino acids. Germline lookup yields CDR1 SNHLY and CDR2 FYNNEI. CDR3 amino acids: CASTPGGAYEQFF. The CDR3 DNA follows: TGTGCCAGCACCCCAGGAGGGGCATACGAGCAGTTCTTC.

The chain couples TRBV2 to TRBJ1-5; D might be TRBD1 (6 bases). Germline lookup yields CDR1 SNHLY and CDR2 FYNNEI. V gave up 2 bases and J gave up 4 bases, with 12 bases separating them. This CDR3 comprises 15 residues. The CDR3 reads CASSEIEQGNQPQHF. CDR3 sequence (DNA): TGTGCCAGCAGTGAAATAGAACAGGGAAATCAGCCCCAGCATTTT.

This chain joins TRBV7-2 and TRBJ2-3, with 12 bases fitting TRBD2. V dropped 4 bases and J dropped 3; count of bases not matched to a gene: 5. The CDR3 spans 16 residues. Germline V gene data show CDR1 as SGHTA and CDR2 as FQGNSA. CDR3 loop: CASSSRLAGVTDTQYF. The DNA for the CDR3 is TGTGCCAGCAGCTCCAGACTAGCGGGAGTTACAGATACGCAGTATTTT.

This clone was detected only once. The CDR3 coding sequence is TGTGCCAGTAGCTCCTCAGGGATGGATACGCAGTATTTT. It encodes CASSSSGMDTQYF. The rearrangement uses TRBV19 and TRBJ2-3; D might be TRBD1 (5 bases). Germline loops: CDR1 LNHDA, CDR2 SQIVND (reference sequence). V was cut by 6 bases and J by 6 bases, with 13 bases left in between. The CDR3 spans 13 residues.

The V gene is TRBV7-9, the J gene TRBJ1-2, with TRBD1 identical over 7 bases. The CDR3 runs 13 residues. Germline values: CDR1 SEHNR, CDR2 FQNEAQ (reference sequence). The V gene end was trimmed by 5 bases and the J gene end by 6 bases; junction bases not matched to a gene: 6. The CDR3 here is CASSRQGLDGYTF. CDR3 bases: TGTGCCAGCAGCAGACAGGGTTTGGATGGCTACACCTTC.

This clone was seen ten or more times. In the same sample, other DNA sequences code for this CDR3. This chain uses TRBV9 with TRBJ1-6; 7 bases map to TRBD1. Germline trimming cut 4 bases from V and 3 bases from J; bases unmatched to any gene: 4. The CDR3 consists of 15 residues. Germline CDR1 reads SGDLS; CDR2 reads YYNGEE. The CDR3 nucleotides are TGTGCCAGCAGCTCAGGGGACAGCTATAATTCACCCCTCCACTTT. Encoded protein: CASSSGDSYNSPLHF.

This chain joins TRBV20-1 and TRBJ1-5; D possibly corresponds to TRBD1 (5 bases). V was shortened by 3 bases and J by 0 bases, with 18 bases between the two germline ends. Per the germline V gene, CDR1 is DFQATT and CDR2 is SNEGSKA (reference sequence). The CDR3 spans 17 residues. The CDR3 DNA reads TGCAGTGCTAGTAGGTATTGGGCGGGGGATAGCAATCAGCCCCAGCATTTT. It encodes CSASRYWAGDSNQPQHF.

The count of this clone is one. The chain has TRBV10-3 and TRBJ1-1, with 7 nucleotides matching TRBD1. The CDR3 has 15 amino acids. Losses at the gene ends were 0 bases for V and 1 base for J; bases not matched to a gene: 2. The germline V gene encodes CDR1 ENHRY and CDR2 SYGVKD. This CDR3 is CAISESRQGNTEAFF. CDR3 bases: TGTGCCATCAGTGAGTCGAGACAGGGGAACACTGAAGCTTTCTTT.